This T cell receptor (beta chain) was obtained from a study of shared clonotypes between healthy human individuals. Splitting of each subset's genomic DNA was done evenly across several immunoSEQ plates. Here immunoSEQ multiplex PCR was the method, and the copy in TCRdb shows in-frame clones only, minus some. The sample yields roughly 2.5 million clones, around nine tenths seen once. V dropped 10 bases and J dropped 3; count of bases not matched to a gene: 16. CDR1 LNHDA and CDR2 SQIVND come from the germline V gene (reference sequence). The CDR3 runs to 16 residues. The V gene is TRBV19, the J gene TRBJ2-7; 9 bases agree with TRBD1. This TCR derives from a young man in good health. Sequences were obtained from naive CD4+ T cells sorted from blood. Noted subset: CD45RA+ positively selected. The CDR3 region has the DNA TGTGCCACCGCCCGCCGCCCCACAGGGGGCTTCTACGAGCAGTACTTC. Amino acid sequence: CATARRPTGGFYEQYF.